This T cell receptor (beta chain) was captured in a study of blood T cells in healthy people across ages. Looking at the study overall: About one barcoded beta molecule per two T cells was captured by template switching. Findings and caveats of the study: TCR beta diversity per million T cells fell roughly linearly with age. Strongly correlated with naive T cell percentage was TCR beta diversity.

Worth noting for this clonotype: Its target is unknown.

CDR3 size: 18 residues. Looked up from germline, CDR1 is KGHDR and CDR2 is SFDVKD. J lost 11 bases, V lost 5 bases, and 23 bases had no gene match. Alongside a J-beta primer mix, a sample-barcoded 5' primer served in a second PCR lasting about 7 to 11 cycles. Each cDNA molecule was tagged by a template-switch adaptor that had 12 random nucleotides. TCRdb independently ran MiXCR on the 5' RACE reads; one entry per CDR3 protein. Of 790,000 or so distinct CDR3 sequences listed, 46% are singletons. The clonotype comes from an elderly man in good health. The chain carries TRBV24-1 and TRBJ2-5, with 9 bases aligning to TRBD1. The sequencing sample was made of blood. In DNA form, the CDR3 reads TGTGCCACCAGTGGCCACGGGACAGGGTTATCCCGGTACAATGAGCAGTACTTC. Translation gives CATSGHGTGLSRYNEQYF.